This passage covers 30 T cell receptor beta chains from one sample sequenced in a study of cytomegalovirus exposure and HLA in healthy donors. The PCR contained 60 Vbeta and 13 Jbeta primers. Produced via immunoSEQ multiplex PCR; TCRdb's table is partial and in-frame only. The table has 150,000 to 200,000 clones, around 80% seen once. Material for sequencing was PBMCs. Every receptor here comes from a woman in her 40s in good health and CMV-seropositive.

The CDR3 nucleotides are TGTGCCAGCAGCCTATCCAGGGGCCAGACTAATGAAAAACTGTTTTTT. Amino acid sequence: CASSLSRGQTNEKLFF. V usage is TRBV6-6 and J usage is TRBJ1-4; D perhaps matches TRBD1 (6 bases). There are 16 residues in the CDR3. V lost 6 bases and J lost 2, with 16 bases in between. Germline values: CDR1 MNHNY, CDR2 SVGAGI (reference sequence).

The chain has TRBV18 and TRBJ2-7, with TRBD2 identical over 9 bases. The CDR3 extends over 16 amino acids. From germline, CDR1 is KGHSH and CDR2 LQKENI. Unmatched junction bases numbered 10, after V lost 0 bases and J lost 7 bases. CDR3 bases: TGTGCCAGCTCACCACCGAGGTCCTCAGCGGGGGGAGAGCAGTACTTC. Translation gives CASSPPRSSAGGEQYF. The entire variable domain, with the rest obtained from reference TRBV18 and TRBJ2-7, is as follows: NAGVMQNPRHLVRRRGQEARLRCSPMKGHSHVYWYRQLPEEGLKFMVYLQKENIIDESGMPKERFSAEFPKEGPSILRIQQVVRGDSAAYFCASSPPRSSAGGEQYFGPGTRLTVT.

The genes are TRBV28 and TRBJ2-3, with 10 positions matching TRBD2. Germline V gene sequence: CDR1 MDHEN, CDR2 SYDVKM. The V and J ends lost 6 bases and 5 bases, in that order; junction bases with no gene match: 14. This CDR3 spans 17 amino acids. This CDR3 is CASSLPNPAGGGDTQYF. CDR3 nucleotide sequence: TGTGCCAGCAGCCTCCCAAATCCAGCGGGAGGGGGAGATACGCAGTATTTT. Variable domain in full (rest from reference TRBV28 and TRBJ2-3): DVKVTQSSRYLVKRTGEKVFLECVQDMDHENMFWYRQDPGLGLRLIYFSYDVKMKEKGDIPEGYSVSREKKERFSLILESASTNQTSMYLCASSLPNPAGGGDTQYFGPGTRLTVL.

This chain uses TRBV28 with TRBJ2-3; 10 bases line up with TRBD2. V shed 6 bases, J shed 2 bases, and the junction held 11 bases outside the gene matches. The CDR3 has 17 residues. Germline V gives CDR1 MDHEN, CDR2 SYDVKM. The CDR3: CASSLITSGASTDTQYF. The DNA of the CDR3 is TGTGCCAGCAGCCTGATTACTAGCGGGGCCTCCACAGATACGCAGTATTTT.

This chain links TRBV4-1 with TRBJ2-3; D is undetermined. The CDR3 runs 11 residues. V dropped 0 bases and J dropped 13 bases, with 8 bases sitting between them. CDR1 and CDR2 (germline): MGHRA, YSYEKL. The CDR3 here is CASSQDLEKYF. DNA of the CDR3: TGCGCCAGCAGCCAAGATTTGGAGAAGTATTTT.

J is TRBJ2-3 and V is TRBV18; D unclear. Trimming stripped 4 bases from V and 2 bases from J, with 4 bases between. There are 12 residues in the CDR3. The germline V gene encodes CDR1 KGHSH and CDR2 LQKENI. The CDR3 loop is CASSRLTDTQYF. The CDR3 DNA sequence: TGTGCCAGCTCACGACTCACAGATACGCAGTATTTT.

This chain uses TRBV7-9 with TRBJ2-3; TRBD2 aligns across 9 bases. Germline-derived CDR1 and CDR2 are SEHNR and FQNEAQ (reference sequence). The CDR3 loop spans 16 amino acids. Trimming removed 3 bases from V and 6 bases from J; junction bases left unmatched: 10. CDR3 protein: CASSFAAGGPADTQYF. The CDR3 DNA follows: TGTGCCAGCAGCTTCGCGGCGGGAGGGCCGGCGGATACGCAGTATTTT.

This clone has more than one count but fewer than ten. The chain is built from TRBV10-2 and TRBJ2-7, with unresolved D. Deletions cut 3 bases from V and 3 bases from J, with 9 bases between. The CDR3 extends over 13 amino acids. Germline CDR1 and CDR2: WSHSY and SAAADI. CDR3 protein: CASSESPYYEQYF. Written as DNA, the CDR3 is TGCGCCAGCAGTGAATCCCCCTACTACGAGCAGTACTTC.

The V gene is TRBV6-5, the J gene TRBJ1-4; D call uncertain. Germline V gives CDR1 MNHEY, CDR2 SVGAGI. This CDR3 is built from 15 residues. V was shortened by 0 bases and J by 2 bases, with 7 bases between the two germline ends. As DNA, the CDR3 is TGTGCCAGCAGTTACTCGAGAGGGACTAATGAAAAACTGTTTTTT. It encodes CASSYSRGTNEKLFF.

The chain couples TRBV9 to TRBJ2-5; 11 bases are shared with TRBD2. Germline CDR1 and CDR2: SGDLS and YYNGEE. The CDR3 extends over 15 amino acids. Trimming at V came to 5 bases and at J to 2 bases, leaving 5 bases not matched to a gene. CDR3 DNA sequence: TGTGCCAGCAGTTCACTAGCGGGAGTACAAGAGACCCAGTACTTC. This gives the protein CASSSLAGVQETQYF.

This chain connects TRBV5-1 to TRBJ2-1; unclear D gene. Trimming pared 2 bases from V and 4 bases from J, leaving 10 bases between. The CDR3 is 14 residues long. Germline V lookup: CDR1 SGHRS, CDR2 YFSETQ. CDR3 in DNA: TGCGCCAGCAGCTTAAACGGAGCATACAATGAGCAGTTCTTC. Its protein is CASSLNGAYNEQFF.

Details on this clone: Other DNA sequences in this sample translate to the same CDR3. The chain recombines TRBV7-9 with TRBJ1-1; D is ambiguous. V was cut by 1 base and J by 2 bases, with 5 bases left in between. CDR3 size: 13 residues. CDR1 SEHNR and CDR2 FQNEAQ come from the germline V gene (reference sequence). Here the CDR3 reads CASSLVVNTEAFF. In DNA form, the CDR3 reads TGTGCCAGCAGCTTAGTAGTCAACACTGAAGCTTTCTTT.

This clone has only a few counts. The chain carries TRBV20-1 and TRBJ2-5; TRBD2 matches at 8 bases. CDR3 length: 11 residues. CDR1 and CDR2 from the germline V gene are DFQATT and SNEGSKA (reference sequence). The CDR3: CSGRARETQYF. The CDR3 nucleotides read TGCAGCGGGAGGGCCCGAGAGACCCAGTACTTC.

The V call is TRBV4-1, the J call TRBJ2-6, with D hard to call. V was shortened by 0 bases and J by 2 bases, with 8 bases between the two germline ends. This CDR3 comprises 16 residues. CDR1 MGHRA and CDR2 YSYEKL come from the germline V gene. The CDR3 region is CASSQEFGAGANVLTF. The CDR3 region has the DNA TGCGCCAGCAGCCAAGAATTCGGAGCTGGGGCCAACGTCCTGACTTTC.

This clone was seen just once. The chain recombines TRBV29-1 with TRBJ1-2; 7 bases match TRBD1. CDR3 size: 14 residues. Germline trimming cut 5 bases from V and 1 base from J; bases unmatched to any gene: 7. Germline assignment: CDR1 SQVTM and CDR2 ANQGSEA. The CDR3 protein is CSVRGGPDNYGYTF. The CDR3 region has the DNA TGCAGCGTTAGAGGGGGCCCGGATAACTATGGCTACACCTTC.

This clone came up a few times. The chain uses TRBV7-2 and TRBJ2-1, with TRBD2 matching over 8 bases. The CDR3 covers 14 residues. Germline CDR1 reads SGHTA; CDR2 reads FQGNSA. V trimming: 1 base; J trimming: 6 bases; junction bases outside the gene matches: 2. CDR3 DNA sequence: TGTGCCAGCAGCTTAGAGGGGACTAGCAATGAGCAGTTCTTC. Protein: CASSLEGTSNEQFF.

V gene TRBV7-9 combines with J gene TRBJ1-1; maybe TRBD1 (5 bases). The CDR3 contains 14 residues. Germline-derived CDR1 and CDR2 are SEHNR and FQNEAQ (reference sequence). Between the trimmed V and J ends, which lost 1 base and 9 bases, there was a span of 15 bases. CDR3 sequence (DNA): TGTGCCAGCAGCTTAGTGGGGGAGGAGGTTAAAGCTTTCTTT. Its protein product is CASSLVGEEVKAFF.

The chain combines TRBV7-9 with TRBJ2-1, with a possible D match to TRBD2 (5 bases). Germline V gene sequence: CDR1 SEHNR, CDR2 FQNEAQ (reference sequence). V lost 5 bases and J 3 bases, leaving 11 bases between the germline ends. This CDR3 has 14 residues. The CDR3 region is CASSPPTSYNEQFF. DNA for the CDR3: TGTGCCAGCAGCCCCCCTACTAGCTACAATGAGCAGTTCTTC.

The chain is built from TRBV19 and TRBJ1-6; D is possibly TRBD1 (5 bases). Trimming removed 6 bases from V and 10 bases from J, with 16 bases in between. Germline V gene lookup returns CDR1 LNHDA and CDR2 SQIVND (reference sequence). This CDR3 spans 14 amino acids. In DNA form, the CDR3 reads TGTGCCAGTAGCAAGAACGGAGGGGACTCACCCCTCCACTTT. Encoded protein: CASSKNGGDSPLHF.

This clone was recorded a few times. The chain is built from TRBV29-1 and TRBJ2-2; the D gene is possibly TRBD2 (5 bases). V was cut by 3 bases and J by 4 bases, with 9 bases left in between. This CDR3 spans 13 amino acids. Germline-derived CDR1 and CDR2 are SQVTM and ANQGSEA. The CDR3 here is CSVDRGRTGELFF. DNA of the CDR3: TGCAGCGTTGACAGAGGGCGCACCGGGGAGCTGTTTTTT.

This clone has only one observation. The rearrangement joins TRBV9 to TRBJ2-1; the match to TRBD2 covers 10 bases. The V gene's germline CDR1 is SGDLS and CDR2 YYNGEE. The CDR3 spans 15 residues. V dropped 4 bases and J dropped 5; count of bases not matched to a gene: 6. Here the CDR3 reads CASSFTSGTDNEQFF. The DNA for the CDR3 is TGTGCCAGCAGCTTCACTAGCGGGACAGACAATGAGCAGTTCTTC.

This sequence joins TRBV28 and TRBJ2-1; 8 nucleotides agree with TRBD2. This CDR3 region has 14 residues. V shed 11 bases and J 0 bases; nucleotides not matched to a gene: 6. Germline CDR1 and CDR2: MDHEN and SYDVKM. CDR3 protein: CAAAGADSYNEQFF. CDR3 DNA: TGTGCCGCAGCGGGGGCGGACTCCTACAATGAGCAGTTCTTC.

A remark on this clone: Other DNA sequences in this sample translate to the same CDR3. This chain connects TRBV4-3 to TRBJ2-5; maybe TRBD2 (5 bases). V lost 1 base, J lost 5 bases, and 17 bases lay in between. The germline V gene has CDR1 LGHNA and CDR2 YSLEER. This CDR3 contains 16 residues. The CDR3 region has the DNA TGCGCCAGCAGCCAAGCGGCGGGTAGACTGCAGGAGACCCAGTACTTC. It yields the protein CASSQAAGRLQETQYF.

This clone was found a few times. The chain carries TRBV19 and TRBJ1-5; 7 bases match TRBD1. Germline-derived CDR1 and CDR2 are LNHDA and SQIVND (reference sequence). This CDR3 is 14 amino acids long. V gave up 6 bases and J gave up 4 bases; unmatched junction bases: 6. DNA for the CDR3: TGTGCCAGTAGAACAGGGGACCCAAATCAGCCCCAGCATTTT. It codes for CASRTGDPNQPQHF.

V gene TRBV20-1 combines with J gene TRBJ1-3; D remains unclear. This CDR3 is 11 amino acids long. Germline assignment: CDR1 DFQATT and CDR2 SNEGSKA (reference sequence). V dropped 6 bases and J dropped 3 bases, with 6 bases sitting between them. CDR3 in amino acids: CSARRGNTIYF. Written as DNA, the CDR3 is TGCAGTGCCAGGCGTGGAAACACCATATATTTT.

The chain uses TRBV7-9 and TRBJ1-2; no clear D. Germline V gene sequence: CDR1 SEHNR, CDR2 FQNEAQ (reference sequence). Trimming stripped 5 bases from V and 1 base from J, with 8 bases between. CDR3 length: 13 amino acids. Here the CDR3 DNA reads TGTGCCAGCAGCACCCAGCGTAACTATGGCTACACCTTC. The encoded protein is CASSTQRNYGYTF.

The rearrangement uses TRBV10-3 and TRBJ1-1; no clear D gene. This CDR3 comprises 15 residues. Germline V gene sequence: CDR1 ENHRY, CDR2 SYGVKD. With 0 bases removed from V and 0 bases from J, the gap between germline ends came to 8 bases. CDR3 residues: CAISESPGMNTEAFF. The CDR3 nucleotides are TGTGCCATCAGTGAGTCGCCAGGAATGAACACTGAAGCTTTCTTT.

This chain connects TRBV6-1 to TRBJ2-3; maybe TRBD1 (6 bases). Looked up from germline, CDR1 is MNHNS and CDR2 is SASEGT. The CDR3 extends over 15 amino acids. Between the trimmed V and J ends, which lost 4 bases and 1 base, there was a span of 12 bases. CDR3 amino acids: CASSGVGQGTDTQYF. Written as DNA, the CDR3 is TGTGCCAGCAGTGGGGTGGGACAAGGCACAGATACGCAGTATTTT.

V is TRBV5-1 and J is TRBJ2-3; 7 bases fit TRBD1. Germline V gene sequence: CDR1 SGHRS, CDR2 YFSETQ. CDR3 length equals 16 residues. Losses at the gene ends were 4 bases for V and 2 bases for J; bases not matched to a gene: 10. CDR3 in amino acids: CASSVGTAPFTDTQYF. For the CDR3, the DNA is TGCGCCAGCAGCGTGGGGACAGCACCTTTCACAGATACGCAGTATTTT.

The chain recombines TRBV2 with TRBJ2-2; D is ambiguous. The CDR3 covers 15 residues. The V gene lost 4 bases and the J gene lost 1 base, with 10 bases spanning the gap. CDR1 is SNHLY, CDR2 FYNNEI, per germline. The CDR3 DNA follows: TGTGCCAGCAGTGGTTCCGGTTTGAACACCGGGGAGCTGTTTTTT. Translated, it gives CASSGSGLNTGELFF.